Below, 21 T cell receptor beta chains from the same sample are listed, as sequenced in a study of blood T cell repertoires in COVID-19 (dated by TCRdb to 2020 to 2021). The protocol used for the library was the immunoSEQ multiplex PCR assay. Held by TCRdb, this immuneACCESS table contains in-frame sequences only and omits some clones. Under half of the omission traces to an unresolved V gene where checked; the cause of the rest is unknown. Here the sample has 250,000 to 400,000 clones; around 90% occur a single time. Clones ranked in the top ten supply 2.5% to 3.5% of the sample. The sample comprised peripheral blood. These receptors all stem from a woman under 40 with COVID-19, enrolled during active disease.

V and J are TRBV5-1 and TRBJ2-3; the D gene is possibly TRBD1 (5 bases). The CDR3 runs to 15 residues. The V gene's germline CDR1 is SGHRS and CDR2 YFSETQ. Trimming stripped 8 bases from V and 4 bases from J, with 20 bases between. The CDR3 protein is CASKQVPSSPDTQYF. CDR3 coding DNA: TGCGCCAGTAAACAGGTCCCATCATCCCCAGATACGCAGTATTTT.

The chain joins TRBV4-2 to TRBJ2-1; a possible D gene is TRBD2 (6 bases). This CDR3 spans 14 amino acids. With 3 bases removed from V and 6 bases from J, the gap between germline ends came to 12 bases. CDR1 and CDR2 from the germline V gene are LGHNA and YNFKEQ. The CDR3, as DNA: TGTGCCAGCAGCCAGGGGCGGGAATTCAATGAGCAGTTCTTC. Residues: CASSQGREFNEQFF.

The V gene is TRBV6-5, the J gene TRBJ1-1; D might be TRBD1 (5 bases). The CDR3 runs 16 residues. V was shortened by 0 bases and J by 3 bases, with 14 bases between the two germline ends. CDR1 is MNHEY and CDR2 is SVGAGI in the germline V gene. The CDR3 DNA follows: TGTGCCAGCAGTTACTCCTTAGACAGAGTCTACACTGAAGCTTTCTTT. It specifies CASSYSLDRVYTEAFF.

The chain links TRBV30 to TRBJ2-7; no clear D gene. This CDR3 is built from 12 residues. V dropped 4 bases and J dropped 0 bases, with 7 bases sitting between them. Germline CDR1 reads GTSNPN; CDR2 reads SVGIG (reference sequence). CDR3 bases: TGTGCCTGGACAGTCAGCTCCTACGAGCAGTACTTC. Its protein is CAWTVSSYEQYF.

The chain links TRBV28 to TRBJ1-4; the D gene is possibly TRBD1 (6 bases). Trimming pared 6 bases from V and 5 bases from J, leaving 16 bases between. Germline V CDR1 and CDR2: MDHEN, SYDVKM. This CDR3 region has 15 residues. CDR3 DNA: TGTGCCAGCAGGCGACAGGCTTTGGGGAATGAAAAACTGTTTTTT. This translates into CASRRQALGNEKLFF.

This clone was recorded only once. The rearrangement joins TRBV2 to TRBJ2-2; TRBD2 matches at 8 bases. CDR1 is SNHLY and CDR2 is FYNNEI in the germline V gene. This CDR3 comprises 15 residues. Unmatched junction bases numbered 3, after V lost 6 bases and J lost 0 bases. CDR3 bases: TGTGCCAGCAGCTCGACTAGCGCGAACACCGGGGAGCTGTTTTTT. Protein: CASSSTSANTGELFF.

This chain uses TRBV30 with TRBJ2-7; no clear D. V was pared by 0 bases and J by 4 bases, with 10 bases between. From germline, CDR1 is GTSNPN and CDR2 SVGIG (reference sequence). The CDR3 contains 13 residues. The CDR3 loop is CAWSVVRFYEQYF. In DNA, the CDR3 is TGTGCCTGGAGTGTCGTTCGGTTTTACGAGCAGTACTTC. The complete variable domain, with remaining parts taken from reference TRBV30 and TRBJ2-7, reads SQTIHQWPATLVQPVGSPLSLECTVEGTSNPNLYWYRQAAGRGLQLLFYSVGIGQISSEVPQNLSASRPQDRQFILSSKKLLLSDSGFYLCAWSVVRFYEQYFGPGTRLTVT.

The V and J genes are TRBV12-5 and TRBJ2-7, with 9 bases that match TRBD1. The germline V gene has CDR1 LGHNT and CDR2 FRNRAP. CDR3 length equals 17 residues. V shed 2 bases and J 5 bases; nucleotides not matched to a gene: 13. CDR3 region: CASGLNTGTGNNNEQYF. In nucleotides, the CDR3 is TGTGCTAGTGGTTTGAATACCGGGACAGGGAATAATAACGAGCAGTACTTC.

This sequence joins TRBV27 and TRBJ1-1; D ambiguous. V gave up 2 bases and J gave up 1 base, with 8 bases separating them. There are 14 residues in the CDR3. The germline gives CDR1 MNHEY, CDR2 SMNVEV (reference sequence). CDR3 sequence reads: CASSLDFANTEAFF. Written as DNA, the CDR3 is TGTGCCAGCAGTTTAGACTTCGCGAACACTGAAGCTTTCTTT.

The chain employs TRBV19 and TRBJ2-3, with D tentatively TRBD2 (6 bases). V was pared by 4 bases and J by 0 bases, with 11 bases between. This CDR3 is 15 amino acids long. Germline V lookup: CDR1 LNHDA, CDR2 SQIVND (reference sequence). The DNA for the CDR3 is TGTGCCAGTAGTACCGTAGCGGTTAGCACAGATACGCAGTATTTT. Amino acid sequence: CASSTVAVSTDTQYF.

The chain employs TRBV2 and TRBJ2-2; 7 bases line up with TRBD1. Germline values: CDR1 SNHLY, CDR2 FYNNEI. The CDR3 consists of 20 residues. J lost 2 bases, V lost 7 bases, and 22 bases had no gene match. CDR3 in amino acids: CASNIQLGTGTETNTGELFF. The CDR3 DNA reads TGTGCCAGCAATATACAGTTGGGGACCGGGACAGAGACCAACACCGGGGAGCTGTTTTTT.

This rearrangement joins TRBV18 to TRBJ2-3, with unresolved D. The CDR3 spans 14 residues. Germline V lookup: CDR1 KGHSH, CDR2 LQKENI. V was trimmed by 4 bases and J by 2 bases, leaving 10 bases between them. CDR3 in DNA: TGTGCCAGCTCACGTACTACCGACACAGATACGCAGTATTTT. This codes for CASSRTTDTDTQYF.

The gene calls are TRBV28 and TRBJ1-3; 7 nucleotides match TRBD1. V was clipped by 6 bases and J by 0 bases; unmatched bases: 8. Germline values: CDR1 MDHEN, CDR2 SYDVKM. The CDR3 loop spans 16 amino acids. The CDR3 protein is CASRLTGASSGNTIYF. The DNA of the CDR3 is TGTGCCAGCAGGTTAACAGGGGCCAGCTCTGGAAACACCATATATTTT.

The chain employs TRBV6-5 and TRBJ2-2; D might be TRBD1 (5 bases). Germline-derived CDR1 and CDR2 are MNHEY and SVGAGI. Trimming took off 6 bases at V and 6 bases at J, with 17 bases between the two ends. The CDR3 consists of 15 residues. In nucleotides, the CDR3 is TGTGCCAGCAGCTCCGGATTAGGGGTGGCCGGGGAGCTGTTTTTT. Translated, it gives CASSSGLGVAGELFF.

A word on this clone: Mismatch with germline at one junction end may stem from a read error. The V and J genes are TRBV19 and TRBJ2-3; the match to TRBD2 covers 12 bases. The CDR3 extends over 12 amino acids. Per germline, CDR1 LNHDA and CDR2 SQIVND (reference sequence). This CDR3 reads CASSTGLAGLHF. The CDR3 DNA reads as TGTGCCAGTAGTACGGGACTAGCGGGCCTGCATTTT.

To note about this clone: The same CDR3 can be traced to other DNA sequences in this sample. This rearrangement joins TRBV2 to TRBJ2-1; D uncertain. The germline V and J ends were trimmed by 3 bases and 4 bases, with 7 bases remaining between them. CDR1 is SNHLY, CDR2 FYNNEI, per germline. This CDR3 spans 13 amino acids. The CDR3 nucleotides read TGTGCCAGCAGTGATGGTAGATACAATGAGCAGTTCTTC. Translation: CASSDGRYNEQFF.

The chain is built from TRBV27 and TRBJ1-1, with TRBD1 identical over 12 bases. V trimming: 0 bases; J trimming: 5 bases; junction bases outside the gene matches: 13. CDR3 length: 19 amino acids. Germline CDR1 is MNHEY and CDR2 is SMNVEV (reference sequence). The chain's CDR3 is CASSLSRGAGTGGRTEAFF. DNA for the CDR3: TGTGCCAGCAGTTTATCGAGGGGGGCCGGGACAGGGGGCAGGACTGAAGCTTTCTTT.

CDR3 sequence reads: CASSLVISASGSYEQYF. The CDR3 DNA reads TGTGCCAGCAGCTTAGTAATTTCGGCTAGCGGTTCCTACGAGCAGTACTTC. This chain links TRBV11-2 with TRBJ2-7; 7 bases match TRBD2. The germline V gene has CDR1 SGHAT and CDR2 FQNNGV. The junction had 10 bases not matched to a gene; V was cut back by 1 base and J by 1 base. This CDR3 has 17 amino acids.

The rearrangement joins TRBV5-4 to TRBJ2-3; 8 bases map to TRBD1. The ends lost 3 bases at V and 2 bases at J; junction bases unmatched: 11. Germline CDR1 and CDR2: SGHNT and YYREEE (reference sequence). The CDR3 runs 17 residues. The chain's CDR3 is CASSSNDRGYDTDTQYF. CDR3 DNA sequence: TGTGCCAGCAGCTCCAATGACAGGGGTTATGACACAGATACGCAGTATTTT.

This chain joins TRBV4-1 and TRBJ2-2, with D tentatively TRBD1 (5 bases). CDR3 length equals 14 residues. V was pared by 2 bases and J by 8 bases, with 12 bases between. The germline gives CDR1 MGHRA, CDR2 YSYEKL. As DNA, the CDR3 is TGCGCCAGCAGCCAAACACAGGCTCCAGGGGAGCTGTTTTTT. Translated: CASSQTQAPGELFF.

CDR3 bases: TGTGCCAGCAGCTCGCAGGGACAGGGGATCAACACTGAAGCTTTCTTT. It translates to CASSSQGQGINTEAFF. The V call is TRBV7-8, the J call TRBJ1-1; 10 nucleotides agree with TRBD1. After removal of 4 bases from V and 2 bases from J, the junction contained 7 bases not matched to a gene. The CDR3 loop spans 16 amino acids. Per the germline V gene, CDR1 is SGHVS and CDR2 is FQNEAQ.